This TCR beta chain was sequenced in a study of cytomegalovirus exposure and HLA in healthy donors. General study results and limits: Specificity for CMV antigens was confirmed in vitro for a few of the CMV-associated chains. In the 120 validation repertoires, a later analysis found that first-cohort TCR clusters tended to co-occur. Whilst most TCR sequences proved rare, a subset of public TCRs occurred across many donors. Altogether, some 170 TCR beta chains were recorded as cytomegalovirus-associated.

Assay used: immunoSEQ multiplex PCR; TCRdb lists only in-frame clones, some missing. The sample lists hundreds of thousands of clones, just over 85% occurring once. CDR3 length: 13 residues. With 5 bases removed from V and 10 bases from J, the gap between germline ends came to 18 bases. Germline V gene data show CDR1 as SGHRS and CDR2 as YFSETQ. About this clone: Its cognate antigen is unknown.

This chain connects TRBV5-1 to TRBJ1-2, with a possible D match to TRBD1 (5 bases). This TCR was sampled from a woman between 18 and 29 years old in good health and CMV-seronegative. Sequencing was performed on PBMCs. For the CDR3, the DNA is TGCGCCAGCAGTCGGGGGACGGTGGACGACTACACCTTC. Protein: CASSRGTVDDYTF.